This TCR beta chain is drawn from a study of monozygotic twins with cystic fibrosis. General study findings and limits: Monozygotic CF twin pairs shared significantly more nucleotide-identical clonotypes than unrelated CF individuals did. Clonality was generally low (median about 0.0097), higher in the most severe patients. Co-twins had the most similar V usage for 13 of 16 pairs, J for 8. No link emerged between shared CDR3 counts and age, concordance or severity.

With regard to this clone: Its antigen is unidentified.

Trimming cost V 0 bases and J 2 bases; bases outside gene matches: 2. The CDR3 runs to 15 residues. Per germline, CDR1 MNHEY and CDR2 SVGAGI. Clones were read by immunoSEQ multiplex PCR, and TCRdb kept only the in-frame ones, dropping some. The sample lists about 17,000 clones; about 96% were seen once. Sample: blood. The clonotype comes from a girl between 2 and 10 years old with cystic fibrosis. The V and J genes are TRBV6-5 and TRBJ2-5; TRBD2 agrees at 8 bases. CDR3 nucleotides: TGTGCCAGCAGTTACTCGGGACTAGAACAAGAGACCCAGTACTTC. Its translation is CASSYSGLEQETQYF.